The 10 T cell receptor beta chains in this list originate from one sample, sequenced in a study of T cells in Graves' hyperthyroidism and ophthalmopathy. Using RNA transcripts as the source, TCR beta CDR3 regions were amplified. A first-round RT-PCR of the TCR CDR3 used the HTBI primer set. TCRdb reanalysed the multiplex PCR reads using MiXCR and keeps one entry per CDR3 protein. The sample holds about 540,000 distinct CDR3 sequences, more than 45% seen once. The sample consisted of peripheral blood or thyroid tissue (not recorded which). These receptors all stem from a woman between 18 and 29 years old with Graves' hyperthyroidism.

This clonotype was observed at least ten times. The genes are TRBV7-8 and TRBJ1-2; D unclear. The germline CDR1 and CDR2 sequences are SGHVS and FQNEAQ. The V end lost 0 bases, the J end lost 10 bases, and 6 bases lay between the germline ends. The CDR3 covers 11 residues. The DNA of the CDR3 is TGTGCCAGCAGCTTAGCGGGCCCCTACACCTTC. It codes for CASSLAGPYTF.

This clonotype was observed many times. This chain joins TRBV7-3 and TRBJ2-2, with D possibly being TRBD1 or TRBD2 (5 bases each). Per the germline V gene, CDR1 is SGHTA and CDR2 is FQGTGA. The ends were cut back, 4 bases at V and 2 bases at J, with 20 bases in the middle. The CDR3 loop spans 18 amino acids. The CDR3 region is CASSSLGVRTANTGELFF. The CDR3 region has the DNA TGTGCCAGCAGCTCCTTGGGGGTGAGGACGGCCAACACCGGGGAGCTGTTTTTT.

Details on this clonotype: With a much larger clone just one base away, this may be a read error. The chain employs TRBV5-1 and TRBJ2-2; D might be TRBD2 (6 bases). The CDR3 loop spans 14 amino acids. CDR1 is SGHRS and CDR2 is YFSETQ in the germline V gene. The CDR3 region has the DNA TGCGCCAGCAGCTCTAGACTAGGCCCCGGGGAGCTGGTTTTT. It specifies CASSSRLGPGELVF.

This clonotype was counted at least ten times. This sequence joins TRBV11-3 and TRBJ2-2; D may be TRBD2 (5 bases). Deletions cut 1 base from V and 7 bases from J, with 10 bases between. The germline CDR1 and CDR2 sequences are SGHNT and YENEEA. CDR3 length: 14 residues. DNA for the CDR3: TGTGCCAGCAGCTTAGTGCGGGTTAACGGGGAGCTGTTTTTT. Protein product: CASSLVRVNGELFF. Based on the CDR3 plus reference TRBV11-3 and TRBJ2-2, the full variable domain is EAGVVQSPRYKIIEKKQPVAFWCNPISGHNTLYWYLQNLGQGPELLIRYENEEAVDDSQLPKDRFSAERLKGVDSTLKIQPAELGDSAVYLCASSLVRVNGELFFGEGSRLTVL.

The chain recombines TRBV7-8 with TRBJ2-7; D gene ambiguous. The CDR3 is 12 residues long. Germline loops: CDR1 SGHVS, CDR2 FQNEAQ. Deletions cut 6 bases from V and 5 bases from J, with 11 bases between. The CDR3 coding sequence is TGTGCCAGCAGTTTAAACCCTAACGAGCAGTACTTC. This sequence encodes CASSLNPNEQYF.

This chain joins TRBV20-1 and TRBJ2-2; 10 nucleotides align to TRBD1. The junction had 5 bases not matched to a gene; V was cut back by 3 bases and J by 7 bases. Germline loops: CDR1 DFQATT, CDR2 SNEGSKA (reference sequence). The CDR3 is 14 amino acids. CDR3 protein: CSARIGTGDGELFF. CDR3 in DNA: TGCAGTGCTAGGATCGGGACAGGGGACGGGGAGCTGTTTTTT.

In its sample, this clonotype was seen a few times. V and J are TRBV29-1 and TRBJ2-1; D call uncertain. Trimming left V 1 base short and J 2 bases short, with 6 bases between. The CDR3 is made up of 13 amino acids. CDR1 is SQVTM, CDR2 ANQGSEA, per germline. This chain's CDR3 is CSVEGVPYNEQFF. The CDR3 DNA is TGCAGCGTTGAAGGGGTCCCCTACAATGAGCAGTTCTTC.

This clonotype was observed many times. The chain recombines TRBV2 with TRBJ2-1, with 14 bases fitting TRBD2. V lost 3 bases, J lost 5 bases, and 0 bases stayed unmatched. The germline gives CDR1 SNHLY, CDR2 FYNNEI. CDR3 size: 15 residues. The CDR3, as DNA: TGTGCCAGCAGTGAGGGACTAGCGGGAGACAATGAGCAGTTCTTC. This sequence encodes CASSEGLAGDNEQFF.

This clonotype was counted once. Relative to the germline gene, one junction end is altered; a read error may explain this. The gene calls are TRBV7-3 and TRBJ2-7, with D maybe TRBD2 (6 bases). The germline CDR1 and CDR2 sequences are SGHTA and FQGTGA. There are 16 residues in the CDR3. The CDR3 loop is CASSQVGVADSYEQYF. For the CDR3, the DNA is TGCGCCAGCAGCCAAGTGGGGGTAGCGGACTCCTACGAGCAGTACTTC.

This clonotype was found many times. This chain links TRBV11-2 with TRBJ2-2; TRBD2 is a possible D gene (5 bases). The germline gives CDR1 SGHAT, CDR2 FQNNGV. CDR3 length: 16 residues. V lost 7 bases, J lost 1 base, and 16 bases lay in between. The CDR3 reads CASNHPRERNTGELFF. CDR3 coding DNA: TGTGCCAGCAACCATCCACGGGAAAGGAACACCGGGGAGCTGTTTTTT.